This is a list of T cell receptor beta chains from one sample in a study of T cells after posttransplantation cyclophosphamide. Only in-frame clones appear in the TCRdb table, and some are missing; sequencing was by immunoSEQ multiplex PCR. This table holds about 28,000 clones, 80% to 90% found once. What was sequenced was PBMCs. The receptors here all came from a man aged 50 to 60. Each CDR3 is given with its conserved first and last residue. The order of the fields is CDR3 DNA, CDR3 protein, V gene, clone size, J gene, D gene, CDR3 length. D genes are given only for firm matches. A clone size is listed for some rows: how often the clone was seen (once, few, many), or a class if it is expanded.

TGTGCCAGCAGCTTAGTCTATTCTTCCTACGAGCAGTACTTC | CASSLVYSSYEQYF | TRBV11-2 | once | TRBJ2-7 | - | 14
TGTGCCAGCAAAGGAAGCGGGGGGCCCCTCCGTGAGCAGTTCTTC | CASKGSGGPLREQFF | TRBV7-2 | few | TRBJ2-1 | TRBD2 | 15
TGCGCCAGCAGCAGGGGAGGTACGTCTGGGGCCAACGTCCTGACTTTC | CASSRGGTSGANVLTF | TRBV5-1 | once | TRBJ2-6 | - | 16
TGTGCCAGCAGCTTAGTGCAGGAGCAGTACTTC | CASSLVQEQYF | TRBV7-9 | - | TRBJ2-7 | - | 11
TGTGCCAGCAGCGTAGGCGGGAGAGGGTACGAGCAGTACTTC | CASSVGGRGYEQYF | TRBV9 | few | TRBJ2-7 | TRBD2 | 14
TGTGCCAGCAGCCAAGCGATGAGCGGGAGTTACGTATCGGAGCAGTTCTTC | CASSQAMSGSYVSEQFF | TRBV4-2 | - | TRBJ2-1 | TRBD2 | 17
TGCAGTGCTAGAGACAGCTATGGCTACACCTTC | CSARDSYGYTF | TRBV20-1 | - | TRBJ1-2 | - | 11
TGTGCCACCAGCAGAGCGTTCCCACATGGTAATTCACCCCTCCACTTT | CATSRAFPHGNSPLHF | TRBV15 | - | TRBJ1-6 | - | 16
TGTGCCAGCAGCCAATACCGGGGCACTGAAGCTTTCTTT | CASSQYRGTEAFF | TRBV14 | once | TRBJ1-1 | - | 13
TGTGCCAGCAGCGTAGCAGGGAACACCGGGGAGCTGTTTTTT | CASSVAGNTGELFF | TRBV9 | - | TRBJ2-2 | - | 14
TGTGCCAGTAGTATAAGGGGGACAGGGTTTCAGCCCCAGCATTTT | CASSIRGTGFQPQHF | TRBV19 | - | TRBJ1-5 | TRBD1 | 15
TGTGCCAGCAGCCTGACTACCGCCTACGAGCAGTACTTC | CASSLTTAYEQYF | TRBV7-8 | - | TRBJ2-7 | - | 13
TGCGCCAGCAGCTTAGGCGGAAGAAATCAGCCCCAGCATTTT | CASSLGGRNQPQHF | TRBV5-1 | - | TRBJ1-5 | - | 14
TGTGCCAGCAGCTCTAGCATGAACACTGAAGCTTTCTTT | CASSSSMNTEAFF | TRBV7-2 | few | TRBJ1-1 | - | 13
TGTGCCAGCAGCGGGGGGGGCGCCGGAACAGATACGCAGTATTTT | CASSGGGAGTDTQYF | TRBV9 | - | TRBJ2-3 | - | 15
TGCGCCAGCAGCTCGCGAGGAGGACTAGGGGGCTACGAGCAGTACTTC | CASSSRGGLGGYEQYF | TRBV5-1 | - | TRBJ2-7 | - | 16
TGTGCCAGCAGTCCAGGATATAGCAATCAGCCCCAGCATTTT | CASSPGYSNQPQHF | TRBV27 | - | TRBJ1-5 | - | 14
TGTGCCAGCAGATCTAACAGGGACAATCAGCCCCAGCATTTT | CASRSNRDNQPQHF | TRBV28 | - | TRBJ1-5 | - | 14
TGTGCCAGCAGCGTAGCTGCGGGGGTAACCTACGAGCAGTACTTC | CASSVAAGVTYEQYF | TRBV9 | - | TRBJ2-7 | TRBD2 | 15
TGTGCCATCAGCCGTCAGAGAGGAGCCCGGGTGGAGGAGACCCAGTACTTC | CAISRQRGARVEETQYF | TRBV10-3 | - | TRBJ2-5 | - | 17
TGTGCCAGCAGCTTGAAACAGGGAAGCGGCAATCAGCCCCAGCATTTT | CASSLKQGSGNQPQHF | TRBV5-5 | - | TRBJ1-5 | - | 16
TGTGCCAGTAGGGGAGCGGGGGCGAGGCAGCCCCAGCATTTT | CASRGAGARQPQHF | TRBV19 | - | TRBJ1-5 | - | 14
TGTGCCTGGAGTGTATGGCGGGGGCTCCAAGAGACCCAGTACTTC | CAWSVWRGLQETQYF | TRBV30 | - | TRBJ2-5 | - | 15
TGCAGCGTTGAGGGGGACAGGACCTACGAGCAGTACTTC | CSVEGDRTYEQYF | TRBV29-1 | - | TRBJ2-7 | TRBD1 | 13
TGTGCCAGCAGTCCCGAGATCGCGGGGACCCAGTTCTTC | CASSPEIAGTQFF | TRBV28 | - | TRBJ2-1 | - | 13
TGCGCCAGCACCCTCGGCGACTTATACACTGAAGCTTTCTTT | CASTLGDLYTEAFF | TRBV5-1 | once | TRBJ1-1 | - | 14
TGTGCCAGCAGCTTAGCCAGCGGCTACAATGAGCAGTTCTTC | CASSLASGYNEQFF | TRBV7-2 | - | TRBJ2-1 | - | 14
TGTGCCAGCTCACCACCGACAGGGGGCCTATACGAGCAGTTCTTC | CASSPPTGGLYEQFF | TRBV18 | once | TRBJ2-1 | TRBD1 | 15
TGTGCCAGCAGCCAAGAAACAGGGAGTTCTGAAAAACTGTTTTTT | CASSQETGSSEKLFF | TRBV14 | - | TRBJ1-4 | - | 15
TGTGCCAGCAGCTTATACCAGGATGAAGCTTTCTTT | CASSLYQDEAFF | TRBV7-9 | - | TRBJ1-1 | - | 12
TGCAGCGTGGGGACTAGCGGGTACAATGAGCAGTTCTTC | CSVGTSGYNEQFF | TRBV29-1 | - | TRBJ2-1 | TRBD2 | 13
TGTGCCAGCAGCTTAGCGCGTCTAGCGGGGGGGAGGTCCTACGAGCAGTACTTC | CASSLARLAGGRSYEQYF | TRBV7-9 | - | TRBJ2-7 | TRBD2 | 18
TGTGCCAGCAGTGCCCAGTCCAATCAGCCCCAGCATTTT | CASSAQSNQPQHF | TRBV2 | - | TRBJ1-5 | - | 13
TGTGCCAGTAGTACCCTTCGGAGCACAGATACGCAGTATTTT | CASSTLRSTDTQYF | TRBV19 | - | TRBJ2-3 | - | 14
TGTGCCAGCAGCTTAGAGCCCGAGGAGCACGAGCAGTACTTC | CASSLEPEEHEQYF | TRBV11-2 | - | TRBJ2-7 | - | 14
TGTGCCAGCAGCTGGACAGGGGAAGTTTTCTTT | CASSWTGEVFF | TRBV7-8 | - | TRBJ1-1 | TRBD1 | 11
TGTGCCAGTAGCCCCGGGACTTCGAACACCGGGGAGCTGTTTTTT | CASSPGTSNTGELFF | TRBV19 | - | TRBJ2-2 | - | 15
TGTGCCAGCAGCACTGACAGGGGGAACACTGAAGCTTTCTTT | CASSTDRGNTEAFF | TRBV7-6 | few | TRBJ1-1 | TRBD1 | 14
TGTGCCAGCAGCGCATATGGAGGGGGCTCTGATGAAAAACTGTTTTTT | CASSAYGGGSDEKLFF | TRBV5-4 | few | TRBJ1-4 | TRBD1 | 16
TGTGCCAGCAGTTACCGGGGGACAGCGAACACTGAAGCTTTCTTT | CASSYRGTANTEAFF | TRBV6-5 | - | TRBJ1-1 | TRBD1 | 15
TGTGCCAGCAGTTCGACAGGGTGGGTGGGTCAGCCCCAGCATTTT | CASSSTGWVGQPQHF | TRBV25-1 | - | TRBJ1-5 | TRBD1 | 15
TGTGCCAGCTCACCCAGTAACGCGGGGGGCCACAATGAGCAGTTCTTC | CASSPSNAGGHNEQFF | TRBV18 | - | TRBJ2-1 | TRBD2 | 16
TGCGCCAGCAGCCAAGCGAAGGGGTCCTACACAGATACGCAGTATTTT | CASSQAKGSYTDTQYF | TRBV4-3 | - | TRBJ2-3 | - | 16
TGTGCCAGCAGCTCCGGGACTAGCGGTTACGAGCAGTACTTC | CASSSGTSGYEQYF | TRBV6-5 | - | TRBJ2-7 | TRBD2 | 14
TGTGCCAGTAGTATTGGAGCGGGAAAGGGGGAGCAGTTCTTC | CASSIGAGKGEQFF | TRBV19 | - | TRBJ2-1 | TRBD2 | 14
TGTGCCTGGAGTAATACCTTCCTAGGTACGCAGTATTTT | CAWSNTFLGTQYF | TRBV30 | - | TRBJ2-3 | - | 13
TGTGCCTGGGACAGGGCGGGCCAGCCCCAGCATTTT | CAWDRAGQPQHF | TRBV30 | once | TRBJ1-5 | TRBD1 | 12
TGTGCCTGGAGCGGTCTTCTTGGAAACACCATATATTTT | CAWSGLLGNTIYF | TRBV30 | - | TRBJ1-3 | - | 13
TGTGCCAGCAGTCCCTCGGGGACCTACGAGCAGTACTTC | CASSPSGTYEQYF | TRBV6-6 | - | TRBJ2-7 | - | 13
TGCAGCGTGGTTACAGGGAACACTGAAGCTTTCTTT | CSVVTGNTEAFF | TRBV29-1 | - | TRBJ1-1 | - | 12
TGTGCCAGCAGCCCCACAGGGGGAGGCAATCAGCCCCAGCATTTT | CASSPTGGGNQPQHF | TRBV7-9 | - | TRBJ1-5 | TRBD1 | 15
TGTGCCAGCAGCTTGGTCGGGACTAGCAGTGGGTATGAGCAGTTCTTC | CASSLVGTSSGYEQFF | TRBV5-4 | - | TRBJ2-1 | TRBD2 | 16